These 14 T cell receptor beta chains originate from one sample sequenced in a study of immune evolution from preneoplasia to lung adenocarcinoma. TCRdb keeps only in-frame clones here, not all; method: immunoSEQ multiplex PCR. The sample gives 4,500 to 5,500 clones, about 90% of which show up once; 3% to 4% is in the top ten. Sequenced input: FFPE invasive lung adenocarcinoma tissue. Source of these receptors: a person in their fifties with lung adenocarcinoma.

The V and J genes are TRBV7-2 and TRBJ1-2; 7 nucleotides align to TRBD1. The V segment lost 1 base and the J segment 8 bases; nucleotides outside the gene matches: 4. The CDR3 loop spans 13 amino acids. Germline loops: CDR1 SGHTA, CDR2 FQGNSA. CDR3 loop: CASSLEGARGYTF. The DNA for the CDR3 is TGTGCCAGCAGCTTAGAGGGGGCGCGAGGCTACACCTTC.

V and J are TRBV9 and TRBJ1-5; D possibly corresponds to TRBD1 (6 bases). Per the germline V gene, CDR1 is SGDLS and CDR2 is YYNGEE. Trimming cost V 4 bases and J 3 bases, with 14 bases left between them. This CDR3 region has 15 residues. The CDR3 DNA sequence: TGTGCCAGCAGCCCAGGTCAGGGGTCCAATCAGCCCCAGCATTTT. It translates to CASSPGQGSNQPQHF. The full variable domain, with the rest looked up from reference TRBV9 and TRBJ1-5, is DSGVTQTPKHLITATGQRVTLRCSPRSGDLSVYWYQQSLDQGLQFLIQYYNGEERAKGNILERFSAQQFPDLHSELNLSSLELGDSALYFCASSPGQGSNQPQHFGDGTRLSIL.

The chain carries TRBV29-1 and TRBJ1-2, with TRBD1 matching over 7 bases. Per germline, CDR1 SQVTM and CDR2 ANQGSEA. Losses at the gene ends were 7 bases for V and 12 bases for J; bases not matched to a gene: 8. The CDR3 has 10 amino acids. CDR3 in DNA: TGCAGCGCCGGAGACAGGGACAACACCTTC. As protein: CSAGDRDNTF.

The CDR3 region has the DNA TGTGCCAGCAGCTTAGCCGGGTCGGAGACCCAGTACTTC. Its protein is CASSLAGSETQYF. The J gene is TRBJ2-5, the V gene TRBV11-3; D unclear. Germline CDR1 SGHNT, CDR2 YENEEA. V was shortened by 1 base and J by 5 bases, with 8 bases between the two germline ends. This CDR3 is built from 13 residues.

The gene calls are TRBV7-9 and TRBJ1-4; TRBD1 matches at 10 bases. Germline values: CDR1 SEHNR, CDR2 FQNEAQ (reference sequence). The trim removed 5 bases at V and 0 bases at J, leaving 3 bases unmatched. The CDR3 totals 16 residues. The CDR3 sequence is CASSPGTGATNEKLFF. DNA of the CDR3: TGTGCCAGCAGCCCTGGGACAGGGGCAACTAATGAAAAACTGTTTTTT.

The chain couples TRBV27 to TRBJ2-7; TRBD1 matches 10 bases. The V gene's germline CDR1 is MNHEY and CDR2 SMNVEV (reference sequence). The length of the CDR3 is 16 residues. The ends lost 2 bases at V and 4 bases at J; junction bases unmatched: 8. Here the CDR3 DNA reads TGTGCCAGCAGTTTAGCGGCAACGGGACAGGGGTACGAGCAGTACTTC. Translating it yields CASSLAATGQGYEQYF.

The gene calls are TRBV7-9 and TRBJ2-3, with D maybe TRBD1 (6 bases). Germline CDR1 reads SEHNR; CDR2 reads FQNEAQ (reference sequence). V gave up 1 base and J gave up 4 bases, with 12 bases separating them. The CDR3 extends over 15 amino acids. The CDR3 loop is CASSLGTGRADTQYF. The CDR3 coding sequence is TGTGCCAGCAGCTTAGGTACAGGGCGAGCAGATACGCAGTATTTT. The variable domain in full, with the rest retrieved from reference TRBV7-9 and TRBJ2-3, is DTGVSQNPRHKITKRGQNVTFRCDPISEHNRLYWYRQTLGQGPEFLTYFQNEAQLEKSRLLSDRFSAERPKGSFSTLEIQRTEQGDSAMYLCASSLGTGRADTQYFGPGTRLTVL.

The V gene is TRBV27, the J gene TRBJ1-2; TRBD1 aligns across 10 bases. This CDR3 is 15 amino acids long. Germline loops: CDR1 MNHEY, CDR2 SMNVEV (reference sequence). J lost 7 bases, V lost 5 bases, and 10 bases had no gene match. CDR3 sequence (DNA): TGTGCCAGCAGTCCCCGGGACAGGGGAATTATTGGCTACACCTTC. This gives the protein CASSPRDRGIIGYTF.

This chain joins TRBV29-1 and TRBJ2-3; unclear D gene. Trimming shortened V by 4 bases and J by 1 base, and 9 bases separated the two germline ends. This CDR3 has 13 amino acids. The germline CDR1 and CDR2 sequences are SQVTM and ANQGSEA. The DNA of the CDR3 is TGCAGCGTTGCTTGGACCGGCACAGATACGCAGTATTTT. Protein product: CSVAWTGTDTQYF.

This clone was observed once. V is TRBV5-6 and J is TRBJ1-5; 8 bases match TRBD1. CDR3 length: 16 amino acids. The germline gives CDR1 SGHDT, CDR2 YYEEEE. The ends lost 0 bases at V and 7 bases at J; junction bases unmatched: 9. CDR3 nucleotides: TGTGCCAGCAGCTTGGCCAGCAGGGGGCGACGACAGCCCCAGCATTTT. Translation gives CASSLASRGRRQPQHF.

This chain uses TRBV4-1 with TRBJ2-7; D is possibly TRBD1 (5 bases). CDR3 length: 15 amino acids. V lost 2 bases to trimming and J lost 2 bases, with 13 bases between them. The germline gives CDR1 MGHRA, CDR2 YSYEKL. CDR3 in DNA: TGCGCCAGCAGCCAACGCACATCAGGGACCTACGAGCAGTACTTC. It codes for CASSQRTSGTYEQYF.

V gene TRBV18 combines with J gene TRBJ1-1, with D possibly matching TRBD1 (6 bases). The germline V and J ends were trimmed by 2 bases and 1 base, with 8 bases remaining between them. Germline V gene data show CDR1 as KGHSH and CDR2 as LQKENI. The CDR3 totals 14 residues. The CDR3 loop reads CASSPATGNTEAFF. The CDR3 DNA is TGTGCCAGCTCACCAGCGACAGGGAACACTGAAGCTTTCTTT.

The CDR3 DNA sequence: TGCGCCAGCAGGCCCCTCCCGGGACAGGGGGCTTCTGGGGCCAACGTCCTGACTTTC. Translating gives CASRPLPGQGASGANVLTF. V is TRBV5-1 and J is TRBJ2-6; 12 nucleotides align to TRBD1. The CDR3 spans 19 residues. Germline CDR1 is SGHRS and CDR2 is YFSETQ. After removal of 5 bases from V and 1 base from J, the junction contained 10 bases not matched to a gene.

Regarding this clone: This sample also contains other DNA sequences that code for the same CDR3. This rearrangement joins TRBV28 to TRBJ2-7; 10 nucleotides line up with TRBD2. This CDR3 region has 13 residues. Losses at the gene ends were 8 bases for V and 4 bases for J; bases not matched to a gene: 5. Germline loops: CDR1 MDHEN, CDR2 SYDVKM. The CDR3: CASRAGGRYEQYF. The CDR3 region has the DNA TGTGCCAGCCGAGCGGGAGGGCGGTACGAGCAGTACTTC.